The following is a TCR beta chain sequence with its context. This clonotype came up a few times. Its antigen target is currently unknown. Within one base of it there is no much larger clone, and no base qualities were kept. The sample comes from a study of blood T cells in healthy people across ages (dated by TCRdb to 2014 to 2015). The study in broad terms: In model experiments, roughly one uniquely barcoded TCR beta cDNA molecule per two T cells was captured by template switching. To track age-related changes in TCR beta repertoire diversity, the study relied on deep sequencing normalized with unique cDNA molecular identifiers. The donors were split into four age groups: young (average approximately 16 years), middle-aged (39), aged (around 67) and long-lived (more than 80). Two additional independent replicas of 1 million unique cDNA reads from the same blood draw were analyzed for two donors (one aged 18 to 29 and one aged 80 or older).

Study-wide conclusions, independent of this receptor: Because donor CMV infection status was unknown, age-related changes in expanded clonotypes were potentially confounded. Because profiling used bulk unsorted PBMCs, naive and antigen-experienced compartments could not be compared conclusively. The percentage of naive T cells measured by flow cytometry correlated strongly with observed TCR beta diversity. As age increased, observed TCR beta diversity per million T cells dropped in a roughly linear way, and a significant reduction was already evident by age around 41. Estimates of total diversity based on one million sequenced T cells were regarded as lower bounds and as underestimates. Compared with the aged group, the long-lived group had more naive CD4+ T cells, fewer expanded clones and increased TCR diversity, a pattern suggesting age selection.

The donors were about 40 Caucasian individuals from Russia, aged roughly 6 to 100 years, who were systemically healthy. Approximately 9.3 milliliters of peripheral blood were drawn from each donor into EDTA-treated Vacutainer tubes. Ficoll-Paque density-gradient centrifugation was used to isolate PBMCs, with at least 7 million per sample. Total RNA was extracted from PBMCs with Trizol reagent, with at least 5.5 micrograms obtained per sample. Naive CD45RAhigh/CD27high T cell percentages were measured by flow cytometry on a PBMC aliquot from every donor. Receptors were amplified or captured by 5' RACE. Sequenced using an Illumina HiSeq 2500. The second PCR ran for about 7 to 11 cycles and used a J-beta primer mix along with a sample-barcoded 5' primer. A unique molecular identifier was introduced onto each TCR beta cDNA molecule by a template-switch 5' adaptor carrying 12 random nucleotides. Each sample yielded at least 3 million CDR3-containing paired-end reads. First-strand cDNA was synthesized from all RNA with the Mint cDNA synthesis kit, primed by a TRBC-specific oligonucleotide. All cDNA was treated with uracil-DNA glycosylase and then went through a first 18-cycle PCR with the universal primers M1SS and BC2_uni_R. Regarding the original processing steps: For normalization, 1 million high-quality reads, each with a distinct molecular identifier, were randomly selected from each sample. Instead of being binned into consensus sequences, reads that shared molecular identifiers were thrown out. CDR3 identification, clonotype clustering and error correction used MiTCR with a Q25 quality threshold and the strictest error-elimination algorithm. Lower-bound total TCR beta diversity was estimated with a nonparametric unseen species model using Euler transformation. TCRdb redid the processing of the public reads, applying fastp at Q25 and MiXCR, and retained in-frame beta chains. When rows share a CDR3 protein, they turn into one entry using the most common DNA and genes. TCRdb, rather than the study authors, made the V and J calls. This sample gives 500,000 to 550,000 distinct CDR3 sequences in total; 20% to 30% of them show up just once. The ten largest make up just over 8.5% of the sample.

These same data were also listed under a study on T cells of mothers and their children. As noted in the second study: Nine systemically healthy Caucasian individuals, comprising three mothers and their six children, were included as donors. cDNA synthesis consumed the entire amount of extracted RNA, loaded at roughly 1.5 ug RNA in each 15 ul reaction. In the second PCR, the M1S primer added sample barcodes and 2-4 random nucleotides. Over 8 million TCR beta CDR3 reads were obtained for each mother, and around 3 million reads were obtained for each child. Thymic selection similarly shapes TCR recombination output in related and unrelated pairs, with minor effect from inherited differences. Normalized repertoire overlap was always slightly but never significantly higher in related than unrelated mother-child pairs. Persistent microchimeric T cell clones were not detected, at a sensitivity of about 100 clones per million clonotypes. To look for features that set related mother-child pairs apart from unrelated individuals, the researchers ran deep NGS to compare the TCR beta repertoires of mothers and children. On average, the children were roughly 10 +/- 4 years old, while the mothers were about 40 +/- 4 years old. After adapter ligation was performed with NEBNext reagents, the libraries were sequenced on an Illumina HiSeq 2000 with 100+100 nt paired-end reads. To prevent cross-contamination, the mother and child libraries were prepared a month apart and were sequenced in separate runs. For each donor, somewhere between roughly 500,000 and 2,300,000 distinct TCR beta clonotypes were identified. Naive TCR beta clonotypes were estimated from low-frequency clonotypes matched to each donor's FACS-determined naive share, without sorting.

Sequencing was done on a sample of blood. This receptor was identified in a boy between 10 and 17 years old in good health.

The nucleotides read TGCGCCAGCAGCCAAGATCCCCAGGGACAGTCTAATCGGCAGTACTTC. Translated, this is CASSQDPQGQSNRQYF. This sequence uses TRBV4-3 and TRBJ2-7; 7 central nucleotides agree with TRBD1. V and J are trimmed by 0 bases and 9 bases, and the gene matches miss 14 bases of the junction. Per the germline V gene, LGHNA is the CDR1 and YSLEER is the CDR2. There are 16 amino acids in the CDR3, from cysteine to phenylalanine inclusive. Only the CDR3 part of the read is kept: 48 bases, read in frame from the first base.